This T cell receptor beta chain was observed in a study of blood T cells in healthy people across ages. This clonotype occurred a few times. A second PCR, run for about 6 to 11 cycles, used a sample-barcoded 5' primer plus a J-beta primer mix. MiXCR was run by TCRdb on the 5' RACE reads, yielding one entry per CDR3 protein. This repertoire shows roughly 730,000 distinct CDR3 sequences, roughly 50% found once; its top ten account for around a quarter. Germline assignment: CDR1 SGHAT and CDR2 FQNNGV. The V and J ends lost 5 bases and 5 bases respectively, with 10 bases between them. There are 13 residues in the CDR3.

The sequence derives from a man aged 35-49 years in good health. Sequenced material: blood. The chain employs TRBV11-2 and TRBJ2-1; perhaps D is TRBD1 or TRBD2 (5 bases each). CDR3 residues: CASSPGANNEQFF. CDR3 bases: TGTGCCAGCAGCCCCGGGGCTAACAATGAGCAGTTCTTC. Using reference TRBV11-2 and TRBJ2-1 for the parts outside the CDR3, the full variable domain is EAGVAQSPRYKIIEKRQSVAFWCNPISGHATLYWYQQILGQGPKLLIQFQNNGVVDDSQLPKDRFSAERLKGVDSTLKIQPAKLEDSAVYLCASSPGANNEQFFGPGTRLTVL.